Below are 21 T cell receptor beta chains sequenced from a single sample in a study of T cells in Graves' hyperthyroidism and ophthalmopathy. The TCR beta CDR3 regions underwent amplification using RNA transcripts as the source. The HTBI set primed first-round TCR CDR3 RT-PCR. TCRdb fed the multiplex PCR reads into MiXCR, producing one record per CDR3 protein. The table has more than 550,000 distinct CDR3 sequences, roughly 17% seen once; the top ten hold around 16%. Sequences were obtained from blood. The receptor source for this set is a man aged 50 to 59 with Graves' hyperthyroidism.

The gene calls are TRBV29-1 and TRBJ2-7; no definite D call. Germline V lookup: CDR1 SQVTM, CDR2 ANQGSEA. The length of the CDR3 is 12 residues. V was clipped by 2 bases and J by 6 bases, with 11 bases between them. The CDR3 DNA reads TGCAGCGTTGAATCGGCCCCTAGCGAGCAGTACTTC. Its protein product is CSVESAPSEQYF.

This clonotype was seen a handful of times. The V gene is TRBV28, the J gene TRBJ2-7; 12 bases fit TRBD2. This CDR3 is 15 amino acids long. The germline gives CDR1 MDHEN, CDR2 SYDVKM. With 5 bases clipped from V and 4 bases from J, the junction kept 6 bases outside the gene matches. The CDR3 sequence: CASSTRTSGIYEQYF. The CDR3 DNA reads TGTGCCAGCAGTACTAGGACTAGCGGGATTTACGAGCAGTACTTC.

The rearrangement joins TRBV19 to TRBJ2-5, with a tentative D call TRBD1 (6 bases). The CDR3 consists of 17 residues. V lost 1 base to trimming and J lost 0 bases, with 15 bases between them. Germline V CDR1 and CDR2: LNHDA, SQIVND (reference sequence). The CDR3 loop is CASSIAQQGPYQETQYF. CDR3 sequence (DNA): TGTGCCAGTAGTATAGCCCAACAGGGTCCCTACCAAGAGACCCAGTACTTC.

The chain links TRBV4-2 to TRBJ2-7; TRBD2 matches at 10 bases. Germline CDR1 LGHNA, CDR2 YNFKEQ. The J segment lost 0 bases and the V segment lost 3 bases, leaving 8 bases of the junction unmatched. This CDR3 region has 17 residues. CDR3 coding DNA: TGTGCCAGCAGCCAGGAACAACTAGCGGGGAGCTCCTACGAGCAGTACTTC. Translated: CASSQEQLAGSSYEQYF.

This sequence joins TRBV2 and TRBJ2-5, with TRBD1 as a possible D gene (6 bases). Germline CDR1 is SNHLY and CDR2 is FYNNEI. Trimming took off 6 bases at V and 5 bases at J, with 19 bases between the two ends. The CDR3 loop spans 15 amino acids. CDR3 in DNA: TGTGCCAGCAGCAAATCATCGGGACATCGGGAGACCCAGTACTTC. Amino acid sequence: CASSKSSGHRETQYF.

This chain uses TRBV19 with TRBJ2-1, with a weak D call TRBD1 (7 bases). Trimming shortened V by 3 bases and J by 3 bases, and 12 bases separated the two germline ends. The CDR3 loop spans 15 amino acids. The germline CDR1 and CDR2 sequences are LNHDA and SQIVND (reference sequence). The CDR3 loop reads CASSMNRGLYNEQFF. The CDR3, as DNA: TGTGCCAGTAGTATGAACAGGGGACTCTACAATGAGCAGTTCTTC.

This clonotype has a handful of counts. The CDR3 loop reads CASRGRLAVDTQYF. The CDR3 region has the DNA TGTGCCAGCAGAGGACGGCTAGCGGTAGATACGCAGTATTTT. The J gene is TRBJ2-3, the V gene TRBV6-2 or TRBV6-3; 7 bases align to TRBD2. Looked up from germline, CDR1 is MNHEY and CDR2 is SVGEGT. The J segment lost 5 bases and the V segment lost 6 bases, leaving 8 bases of the junction unmatched. CDR3 length: 14 residues.

This clonotype was seen more than once but under ten times. The chain combines TRBV5-8 with TRBJ2-7, with TRBD1 matching over 8 bases. The CDR3 is made up of 15 amino acids. V shed 0 bases, J shed 6 bases, and the junction held 8 bases outside the gene matches. Germline values: CDR1 SGHTS, CDR2 YDEGEE. The CDR3 loop reads CASSLGTGTGGEQYF. CDR3 nucleotide sequence: TGTGCCAGCAGCTTGGGGACAGGGACCGGGGGCGAGCAGTACTTC. Using reference TRBV5-8 and TRBJ2-7 for the parts outside the CDR3, the full variable domain is EAGVTQSPTHLIKTRGQQATLRCSPISGHTSVYWYQQALGLGLQFLLWYDEGEERNRGNFPPRFSGRQFPNYSSELNVNALELEDSALYLCASSLGTGTGGEQYFGPGTRLTVT.

This clonotype was seen a handful of times. V usage is TRBV29-1 and J usage is TRBJ1-2; D gene uncertain. The CDR3 loop spans 11 amino acids. Deletions cut 4 bases from V and 5 bases from J, with 8 bases between. The germline V gene has CDR1 SQVTM and CDR2 ANQGSEA. The CDR3 sequence is CSVADVYGYTF. The DNA for the CDR3 is TGCAGCGTTGCGGACGTATATGGCTACACCTTC.

This clonotype was seen ten or more times. V gene TRBV12-3 or TRBV12-4 combines with J gene TRBJ1-2, with D tentatively TRBD1 (6 bases). The CDR3 consists of 14 residues. Trimming removed 2 bases at V and 7 bases at J, with 14 bases between. CDR3 bases: TGTGCCAGCAGTTTACCAGGGGCGGGTGGTGGCTACACCTTC. Encoded protein: CASSLPGAGGGYTF.

This clonotype was picked up many times. The rearrangement joins TRBV24-1 to TRBJ2-2; 8 bases match TRBD1. CDR1 and CDR2 (germline): KGHDR, SFDVKD. This CDR3 contains 16 residues. V shed 3 bases and J 1 base; nucleotides not matched to a gene: 3. The CDR3 protein is CATSDRTGRNTGELFF. DNA for the CDR3: TGTGCCACCAGTGATAGGACAGGGAGGAACACCGGGGAGCTGTTTTTT.

This clonotype has a count of ten or more. The gene calls are TRBV2 and TRBJ2-7; TRBD1 agrees at 11 bases. The CDR3 spans 14 residues. After removal of 7 bases from V and 6 bases from J, the junction contained 8 bases not matched to a gene. Germline V lookup: CDR1 SNHLY, CDR2 FYNNEI. The CDR3 sequence: CASILGQGAGEQYF. The CDR3 nucleotides read TGTGCCAGCATCCTTGGACAGGGGGCTGGCGAGCAGTACTTC.

A few counts support this clonotype. As DNA, the CDR3 is TGTGCCAGCAGCGTAGAGGGTGAAAAACTGTTTTTT. Translation gives CASSVEGEKLFF. The genes are TRBV9 and TRBJ1-4; D is unresolved. V was clipped by 0 bases and J by 7 bases, with 4 bases between them. This CDR3 is 12 amino acids long. The germline gives CDR1 SGDLS, CDR2 YYNGEE.

This chain joins TRBV29-1 and TRBJ1-2; D remains ambiguous. The CDR3 extends over 13 amino acids. Germline-derived CDR1 and CDR2 are SQVTM and ANQGSEA. The V and J ends lost 3 bases and 2 bases respectively, with 10 bases between them. This CDR3 is CSVEPPGNYGYTF. The CDR3 DNA reads as TGCAGCGTTGAGCCCCCAGGAAACTATGGCTACACCTTC.

This clonotype was recorded many times. The chain uses TRBV3-1 and TRBJ2-5; 7 bases match TRBD1. Germline V gene lookup returns CDR1 LGHDT and CDR2 YNNKEL (reference sequence). J gave up 2 bases and V 1 base, and 1 base lay outside the gene matches. The CDR3 is 14 amino acids. The CDR3 reads CASSQGQGQETQYF. The CDR3, as DNA: TGTGCCAGCAGCCAAGGACAGGGACAAGAGACCCAGTACTTC.

At least ten counts were recorded for this clonotype. This chain connects TRBV15 to TRBJ1-2; 8 bases are a match to TRBD1. CDR1 LNHNV and CDR2 YYDKDF come from the germline V gene (reference sequence). This CDR3 contains 16 residues. Trimming at V came to 0 bases and at J to 3 bases, leaving 6 bases not matched to a gene. DNA for the CDR3: TGTGCCACCAGCAGAGATTACGCGACAGGGGACTATGGCTACACCTTC. It is translated as CATSRDYATGDYGYTF.

This clonotype was found a few times. This chain connects TRBV28 to TRBJ2-7; TRBD2 is a possible D gene (6 bases). The CDR3 runs 12 residues. V gave up 6 bases and J gave up 4 bases, with 10 bases separating them. Germline V gene lookup returns CDR1 MDHEN and CDR2 SYDVKM. CDR3: CASRRDWYEQYF. CDR3 bases: TGTGCCAGCAGAAGGGACTGGTACGAGCAGTACTTC.

This clonotype was seen ten or more times. The V gene is TRBV27, the J gene TRBJ1-5, with TRBD1 matching over 11 bases. The CDR3 totals 15 residues. Germline CDR1 is MNHEY and CDR2 is SMNVEV (reference sequence). The ends lost 1 base at V and 6 bases at J; junction bases unmatched: 2. The CDR3 region has the DNA TGTGCCAGCAGTTTATTAGGGACAGGGGGTCAGCCCCAGCATTTT. This sequence encodes CASSLLGTGGQPQHF.

This clonotype was counted at least ten times. Written as DNA, the CDR3 is TGTGCCAGTAGTATAGCCTACACGTCCTACGAGCAGTACTTC. It specifies CASSIAYTSYEQYF. The J gene is TRBJ2-7, the V gene TRBV19; D is uncertain. Germline CDR1 is LNHDA and CDR2 is SQIVND (reference sequence). V was clipped by 1 base and J by 1 base, with 8 bases between them. This CDR3 contains 14 residues. Full variable domain (missing parts from reference TRBV19 and TRBJ2-7): DGGITQSPKYLFRKEGQNVTLSCEQNLNHDAMYWYRQDPGQGLRLIYYSQIVNDFQKGDIAEGYSVSREKKESFPLTVTSAQKNPTAFYLCASSIAYTSYEQYFGPGTRLTVT.

This clonotype was seen repeatedly, ten times or more. V is TRBV6-1 and J is TRBJ2-1, with 7 nucleotides matching TRBD2. V dropped 6 bases and J dropped 3; count of bases not matched to a gene: 14. This CDR3 contains 17 residues. Per germline, CDR1 MNHNS and CDR2 SASEGT. The CDR3 here is CASRRLGTGRLYNEQFF. In nucleotides, the CDR3 is TGTGCCAGCAGACGCCTCGGAACCGGGAGGCTCTACAATGAGCAGTTCTTC.

The table lists this clonotype with many counts. The J gene is TRBJ2-1, the V gene TRBV28, with 14 nucleotides matching TRBD2. V gave up 6 bases and J gave up 8 bases; unmatched junction bases: 21. The germline V gene encodes CDR1 MDHEN and CDR2 SYDVKM. The CDR3 has 20 residues. This chain's CDR3 is CASRLRILGGTSGSRHEQFF. CDR3 sequence (DNA): TGTGCCAGCAGGCTCCGAATCTTGGGGGGGACTAGCGGGAGTAGGCATGAGCAGTTCTTC.